This entry lists 8 T cell receptor beta chains sequenced from one sample in a study of CD8+ T cells in alopecia areata. In each case, RNA was isolated and then reverse transcribed into cDNA as the sequencing template. The assay was immunoSEQ multiplex PCR, and TCRdb's table has in-frame clones only and misses some. The sample holds more than 95,000 clones, under 40% seen once. Material for sequencing was CD4+ T cells sorted from blood. The receptors come from a human donor with alopecia areata.

This clone was recorded at least ten times. This sequence joins TRBV4-1 and TRBJ2-1; D is possibly TRBD2 (6 bases). From germline, CDR1 is MGHRA and CDR2 YSYEKL. Trimming took off 8 bases at V and 5 bases at J, with 22 bases between the two ends. CDR3 length: 16 residues. CDR3 nucleotides: TGCGCCAGCGGAGTGGGGAGGCTCCCAAAGGACAATGAGCAGTTCTTC. Protein product: CASGVGRLPKDNEQFF.

The V call is TRBV30, the J call TRBJ1-2, with D possibly matching TRBD1 (6 bases). There are 13 residues in the CDR3. CDR1 is GTSNPN and CDR2 is SVGIG in the germline V gene (reference sequence). The germline V and J ends were trimmed by 3 bases and 4 bases, with 12 bases remaining between them. The CDR3 region is CAWSRGQGYGYTF. CDR3 DNA: TGTGCCTGGAGCCGGGGGCAGGGCTATGGCTACACCTTC.

The chain combines TRBV29-1 with TRBJ1-1, with no clear D. Germline V gives CDR1 SQVTM, CDR2 ANQGSEA. Trimming pared 6 bases from V and 11 bases from J, leaving 10 bases between. The CDR3 contains 9 residues. The CDR3 sequence is CSVFPGAFF. The CDR3 DNA sequence: TGCAGCGTCTTCCCCGGGGCTTTCTTT.

The chain is built from TRBV28 and TRBJ1-1; a possible D gene is TRBD1 (5 bases). This CDR3 is 13 amino acids long. The germline CDR1 and CDR2 sequences are MDHEN and SYDVKM. Trimming stripped 7 bases from V and 3 bases from J, with 12 bases between. CDR3 sequence (DNA): TGTGCCAGCACTGGGGCAGTCCACACTGAAGCTTTCTTT. It specifies CASTGAVHTEAFF.

V gene TRBV28 combines with J gene TRBJ1-5; D may be TRBD1 (5 bases). This CDR3 spans 13 amino acids. Germline V gene lookup returns CDR1 MDHEN and CDR2 SYDVKM. The V and J ends lost 8 bases and 4 bases respectively, with 12 bases between them. The CDR3 loop reads CASSQGSNQPQHF. As DNA, the CDR3 is TGTGCCAGCTCCCAGGGTAGTAATCAGCCCCAGCATTTT. The variable domain in full, with the rest retrieved from reference TRBV28 and TRBJ1-5, is DVKVTQSSRYLVKRTGEKVFLECVQDMDHENMFWYRQDPGLGLRLIYFSYDVKMKEKGDIPEGYSVSREKKERFSLILESASTNQTSMYLCASSQGSNQPQHFGDGTRLSIL.

The chain employs TRBV4-1 and TRBJ2-5; 7 positions match TRBD1. V trimming: 2 bases; J trimming: 2 bases; junction bases outside the gene matches: 2. The CDR3 totals 14 residues. CDR1 and CDR2 from the germline V gene are MGHRA and YSYEKL. In DNA, the CDR3 is TGCGCCAGCAGCCAACGGACAGGACAAGAGACCCAGTACTTC. Its translation: CASSQRTGQETQYF.

CDR3 nucleotides: TGTGCCTGGAGTTCGGAGGGATGGACTGAAGCTTTCTTT. Encoded protein: CAWSSEGWTEAFF. V usage is TRBV30 and J usage is TRBJ1-1, with D uncertain. The CDR3 covers 13 residues. Trimming stripped 2 bases from V and 5 bases from J, with 12 bases between. Germline values: CDR1 GTSNPN, CDR2 SVGIG (reference sequence).

This clone was observed a handful of times. This chain links TRBV5-1 with TRBJ2-3, with TRBD1 matching over 7 bases. Germline V CDR1 and CDR2: SGHRS, YFSETQ. CDR3 size: 12 residues. Trimming took 4 bases from V and 6 from J; bases not matched to a gene: 2. CDR3 sequence: CASSPQGDTQYF. For the CDR3, the DNA is TGCGCCAGCAGCCCACAGGGGGATACGCAGTATTTT.